This is a list of T cell receptor beta chains from one sample in a study of cytomegalovirus exposure and HLA in healthy donors. Libraries were prepared by immunoSEQ multiplex PCR; TCRdb keeps only in-frame clonotypes and omits some of them. The sample lists about 190,000 clones; 80% to 85% were seen once. Input material: PBMCs. The receptors derive from a man aged 35 to 55 in good health and CMV-seropositive. The conserved cysteine and the conserved F or W are not part of the CDR3 here.

v_call	j_call	cdr3_length	cdr3_aa
TRBV10-3	TRBJ2-2	13	AISESGGYTGELF
TRBV6-6	TRBJ1-4	12	ASTRIDPNEKLF
TRBV9	TRBJ1-4	12	ASSVEGSNEKLF
TRBV7-2	TRBJ2-7	11	ASSSIGAREQY
TRBV30	TRBJ2-3	14	AWSAQTSVFTDTQY
TRBV21-1	TRBJ2-3	12	ASTSGGNPGTQY
TRBV13	TRBJ1-4	10	ASSFDRGKLF
TRBV7-7	TRBJ1-1	11	ASSLELNTEAF
TRBV7-9	TRBJ2-2	14	ASSPPGQGGTGELF
TRBV7-9	TRBJ1-1	10	ASSGLDRPAF
TRBV7-3	TRBJ1-2	10	ASSPQQGGYT
TRBV9	TRBJ2-5	14	ASSVGDRRAQETQY
TRBV7-3	TRBJ1-1	13	ASRIDRAGPTEAF
TRBV27	TRBJ1-6	12	ASSSDRGNSPLH
TRBV18	TRBJ2-7	12	ASSPLGQVYEQY
TRBV18	TRBJ2-7	14	ASSPDPRQGSYEQY
TRBV4-2	TRBJ1-1	11	ASSRPGLPEAF
TRBV7-9	TRBJ2-5	14	ASSPSFRTGKGTQY
TRBV9	TRBJ2-5	10	ASSPVGETQY
TRBV28	TRBJ2-3	17	ASSLRGVPRDRAKDTQY
TRBV15	TRBJ1-5	11	ATGQGANQPQH
TRBV6-6	TRBJ1-6	12	ASRSPRGNSPLH
TRBV5-1	TRBJ2-3	12	ASSLGGGTDTQY